This TCR beta chain was observed in a study of OX40 agonist ivuxolimab in advanced cancers. Looking at the study overall: Patients got intravenous ivuxolimab at 0.01 to 10 mg/kg every 2 weeks.

Whole-study results and caveats: Some nonresponders additionally presented with little normalized T-cell clonal expansion.

Deletions cut 0 bases from V and 5 bases from J, with 13 bases between. The CDR3 spans 15 residues. Germline values: CDR1 MNHEY, CDR2 SVGAGI. In the case of this clone: Its antigen is still unknown.

The repertoire was sequenced with immunoSEQ multiplex PCR; TCRdb's copy has only in-frame clones and lacks some. The table records tens of thousands of clones, roughly 83% of them present only once. This sequence joins TRBV6-5 and TRBJ2-5, with D tentatively TRBD1 or TRBD2 (5 bases each). The clonotype originates from an adult with an advanced solid tumor such as melanoma, head and neck, liver or kidney cancer. Sample: CD4+ or CD8+ T cells sorted from blood, taken in a trial of the OX40 agonist ivuxolimab. The CDR3: CASSYSGPTGETQYF. The CDR3 DNA is TGTGCCAGCAGTTACTCGGGACCGACCGGGGAGACCCAGTACTTC.